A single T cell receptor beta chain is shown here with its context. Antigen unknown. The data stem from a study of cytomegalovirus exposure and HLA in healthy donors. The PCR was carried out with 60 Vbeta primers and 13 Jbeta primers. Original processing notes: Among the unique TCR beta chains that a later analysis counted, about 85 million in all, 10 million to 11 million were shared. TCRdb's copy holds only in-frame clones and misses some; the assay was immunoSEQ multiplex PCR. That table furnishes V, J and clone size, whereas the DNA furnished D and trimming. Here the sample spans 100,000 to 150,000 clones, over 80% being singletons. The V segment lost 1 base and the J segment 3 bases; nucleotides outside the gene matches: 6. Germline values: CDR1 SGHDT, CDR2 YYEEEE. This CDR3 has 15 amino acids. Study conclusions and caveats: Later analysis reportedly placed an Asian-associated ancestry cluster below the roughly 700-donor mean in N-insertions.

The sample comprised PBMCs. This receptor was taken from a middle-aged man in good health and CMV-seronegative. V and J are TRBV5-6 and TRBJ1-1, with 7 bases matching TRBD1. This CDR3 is CASSLPTGWDTEAFF. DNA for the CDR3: TGTGCCAGCAGCTTGCCGACAGGGTGGGACACTGAAGCTTTCTTT.